This T cell receptor beta chain appears in the sequencing data of a study of CD4 T cells in relation to SARS-CoV-2 and coronaviruses (dated by TCRdb to the early 2020s). About the investigation overall: The full convalescent cohort of around 12 patients had a median age of about 40 years, ranging from about 20 to 80 years. Among the approximately 12 convalescent patients, 8 males and 4 females were included, and two of the subjects were Hispanic. Patient-derived lymphoblastoid cell lines were used to map the HLA restriction of shared crossreactive spike epitopes. Memory CD4+ T cell crossreactivity between SARS-CoV-2 and common cold coronavirus spike proteins was assessed at the TCR clonotype level in the study. The Adaptive Biotechnologies TCR-sequencing kit was used to sequence samples from a few pre-COVID donors and the naive versus memory experiments, whereas other data were Illumina-based. For other donors in the study, expansion assays were sequenced with a different, Illumina-based TCR-beta assay.

Naive and memory CD4+ T cells were separated from cryopreserved PBMCs by first enriching for CD4 and then performing EasySep naive CD4+ T cell enrichment. Ficoll-Paque PLUS gradient centrifugation was used to isolate PBMCs from either whole blood or leukapheresis product. PBMCs were either used fresh in the expansion assay or cryopreserved at -140 degrees C. The QIAamp Micro DNA Kit was used to extract genomic DNA from the CD4+ T cells. The research as a whole found: Sequencing of naive versus memory cells indicated that the assay detects memory recall responses, not primary responses primed during culture. No donor contributed both pre-pandemic and post-infection samples, which limited tracing the source of pre-existing responses. Since the crossreactivity analysis centred on spike protein, crossreactivity against other viral proteins was not assessed. In around three fifths of donors, memory CD4+ clonotypes turned up that crossrecognized SARS-CoV-2 and at least one common cold coronavirus spike. Compared with monoreactive clones, crossreactive clones had significantly weaker SARS-CoV-2-driven expansion, a result consistent with antigenic imprinting. The study was limited by small numbers of patients and tested TCRs.

The CDR3 measures 16 amino acids from cysteine to phenylalanine. Just CDR3 DNA is preserved here, 48 bases in frame from base 1. V loses 1 base at its end and J loses 4 bases; junction bases beyond the gene matches: 7. From a lookup of the germline V gene, CDR1 and CDR2 are LGHNA and YNFKEQ. Deep-resolution immunoSEQ TCR-beta sequencing was performed on DNA from uncultured naive and memory CD4+ T cells. The original pipeline was this. Preprocessing removed nonproductive sequences and CDR3s not starting with C, not ending with F or W, or shorter than 7 amino acids. Cultured and uncultured naive and memory CD4+ repertoires were searched for previously identified spike- and CEF-reactive CDR3s. CDR3 homology was measured as pairwise Levenshtein distance, computed with the stringdist R package after trimming three terminal residues from each end. This immuneACCESS table, as held by TCRdb, lists in-frame sequences with V and J called but not all clones. Of the missing ones, under half trace to an unresolved V gene in checked studies; the others have no known cause. Clone size and V and J calls were adopted from that table, with D and trimming inferred from the DNA. Here the sample has approximately 50,000 clones; under 95% occur a single time. The ten largest make up under 0.4% of the sample.

About this clone: What antigen it recognizes has not been identified. No base-level quality is on record; no much larger clone is a single base apart.

Sequencing used naive CD4+ T cells from PBMCs. The sample's cell subset or site label, in plain terms: naive CD4+ T cells isolated by negative enrichment. The receptor was derived from an adult with COVID-19. The receptor chain draws on TRBV4-2 and TRBJ1-1; a stretch of 9 junction bases matches TRBD1. The CDR3: CASSQGTGGRATEAFF. At the DNA level, the sequence is TGTGCCAGCAGCCAAGGCACAGGGGGCAGGGCCACTGAAGCTTTCTTT.